This T cell receptor beta chain came from a study of prognosis after radiotherapy for stage I lung cancer. Whole-study context: All of the patients with non-small cell lung cancer, including about seven who had refused surgery, were considered to be medically inoperable.

Per germline, CDR1 MNHEY and CDR2 SVGEGT. Trimming cost V 6 bases and J 0 bases, with 8 bases left between them. The CDR3 runs 13 residues. Two time points each involved a draw of 4.5 to 6 milliliters of peripheral blood. Notes on the study in general: Clone counts measured for unique TCRs fell after stereotactic body radiation therapy, median around 9,500 versus 6,500. After stereotactic body radiation therapy, patients with later distant metastases showed lower Shannon entropy.

This clonotype was seen only a few times. Its matching antigen is unknown. The TCR beta CDR3 region was amplified from genomic DNA, with two rounds of multiplex PCR being used for the amplification. Primers targeting each individual TRBV and TRBJ gene were applied in first-round PCR. TCRdb re-called the multiplex PCR reads through MiXCR, storing one row per CDR3 protein. The sample lists some 8,500 distinct CDR3 sequences; roughly 60% were seen once. The V gene is TRBV6-2 or TRBV6-3, the J gene TRBJ1-1; perhaps TRBD1 as D (5 bases). The sequence derives from a donor over 45 with non-small cell lung cancer. This material consisted of PBMCs, taken before or after stereotactic body radiation therapy (not recorded which). The CDR3 reads CASRGGVNTEAFF. DNA of the CDR3: TGTGCCAGCAGGGGGGGGGTGAACACTGAAGCTTTCTTT.